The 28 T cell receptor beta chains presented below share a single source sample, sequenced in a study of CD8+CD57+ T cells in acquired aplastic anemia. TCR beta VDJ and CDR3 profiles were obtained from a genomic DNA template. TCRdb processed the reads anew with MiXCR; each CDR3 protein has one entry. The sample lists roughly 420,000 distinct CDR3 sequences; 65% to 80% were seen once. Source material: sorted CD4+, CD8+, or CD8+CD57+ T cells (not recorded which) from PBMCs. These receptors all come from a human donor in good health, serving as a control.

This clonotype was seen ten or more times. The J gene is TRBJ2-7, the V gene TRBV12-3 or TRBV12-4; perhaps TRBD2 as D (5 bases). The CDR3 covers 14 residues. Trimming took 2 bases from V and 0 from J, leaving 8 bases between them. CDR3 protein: CASSLLGSSYEQYF. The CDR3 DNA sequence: TGTGCCAGCAGTTTATTAGGGAGCTCCTACGAGCAGTACTTC.

The CDR3, as DNA: TGTGCCACCAGCAGAGACGGCTACAATGAGCAGTTCTTC. Translated: CATSRDGYNEQFF. The V call is TRBV15, the J call TRBJ2-1; D gene uncertain. The CDR3 runs 13 residues. Germline V gene data show CDR1 as LNHNV and CDR2 as YYDKDF (reference sequence). Trimming took off 0 bases at V and 3 bases at J, with 3 bases between the two ends.

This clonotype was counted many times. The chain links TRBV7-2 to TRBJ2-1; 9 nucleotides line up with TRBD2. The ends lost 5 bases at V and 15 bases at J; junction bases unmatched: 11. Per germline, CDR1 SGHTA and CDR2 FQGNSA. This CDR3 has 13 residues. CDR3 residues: CASSPLFAGGPFF. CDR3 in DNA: TGTGCCAGCAGCCCCTTATTTGCGGGGGGGCCGTTCTTC. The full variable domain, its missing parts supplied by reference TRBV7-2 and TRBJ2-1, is GAGVSQSPSNKVTEKGKDVELRCDPISGHTALYWYRQSLGQGLEFLIYFQGNSAPDKSGLPSDRFSAERTGGSVSTLTIQRTQQEDSAVYLCASSPLFAGGPFFGPGTRLTVL.

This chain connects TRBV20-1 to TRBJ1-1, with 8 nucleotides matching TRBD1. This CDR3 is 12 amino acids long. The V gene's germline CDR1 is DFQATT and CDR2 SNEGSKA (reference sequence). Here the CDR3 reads CRGKWGTGVAFF. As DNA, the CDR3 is TGCAGAGGGAAATGGGGGACAGGTGTAGCTTTCTTT.

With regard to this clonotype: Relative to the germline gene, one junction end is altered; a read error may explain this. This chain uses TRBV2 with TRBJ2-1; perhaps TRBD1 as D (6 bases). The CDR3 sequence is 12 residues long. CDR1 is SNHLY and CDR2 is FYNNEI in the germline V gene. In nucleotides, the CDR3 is TGTGCCAGCAGCCCCCAGGGGTTAGGGCAGTGCTTC. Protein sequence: CASSPQGLGQCF.

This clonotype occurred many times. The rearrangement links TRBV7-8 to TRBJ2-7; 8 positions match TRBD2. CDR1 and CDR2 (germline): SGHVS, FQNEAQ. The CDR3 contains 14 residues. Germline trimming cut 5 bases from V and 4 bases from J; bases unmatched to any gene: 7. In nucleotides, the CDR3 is TGTGCCAGCAGCCCCGGGACTAGAACGTACGAGCAGTACTTC. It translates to CASSPGTRTYEQYF.

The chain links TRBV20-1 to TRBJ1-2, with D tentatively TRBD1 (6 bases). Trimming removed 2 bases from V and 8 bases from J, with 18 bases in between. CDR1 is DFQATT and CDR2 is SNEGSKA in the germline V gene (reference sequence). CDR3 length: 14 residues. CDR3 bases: TGCAGTGCTAGACCCAAACAGGGAATTGGCGGCTACACCTTC. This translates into CSARPKQGIGGYTF.

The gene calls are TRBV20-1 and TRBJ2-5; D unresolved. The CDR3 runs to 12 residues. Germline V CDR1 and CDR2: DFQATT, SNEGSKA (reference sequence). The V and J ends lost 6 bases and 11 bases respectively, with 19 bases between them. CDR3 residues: CSADKKPNQQYF. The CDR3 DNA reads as TGCAGTGCCGACAAGAAACCTAATCAGCAGTACTTC.

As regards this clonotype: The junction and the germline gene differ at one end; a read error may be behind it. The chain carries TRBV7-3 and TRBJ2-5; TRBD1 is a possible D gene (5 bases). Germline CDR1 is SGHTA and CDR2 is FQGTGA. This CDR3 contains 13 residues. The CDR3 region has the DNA TGTGCCAGCAGCGTAGCCGGACACGCGACCCCGTACTTC. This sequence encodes CASSVAGHATPYF.

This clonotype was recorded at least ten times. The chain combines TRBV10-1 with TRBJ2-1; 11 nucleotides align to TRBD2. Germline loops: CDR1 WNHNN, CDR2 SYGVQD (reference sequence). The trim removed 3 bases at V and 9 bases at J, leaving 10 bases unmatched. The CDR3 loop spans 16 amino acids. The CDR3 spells CASSDLAGGLGVEQFF. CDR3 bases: TGCGCCAGCAGTGATCTAGCGGGGGGATTAGGGGTTGAGCAGTTCTTC.

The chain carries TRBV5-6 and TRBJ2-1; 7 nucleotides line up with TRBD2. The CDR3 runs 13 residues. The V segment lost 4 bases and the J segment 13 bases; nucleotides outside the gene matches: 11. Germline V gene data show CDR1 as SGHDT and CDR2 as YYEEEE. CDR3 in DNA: TGTGCCAGCAGCCCCAGCCAGTCGGGGGGACAGTTCTTC. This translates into CASSPSQSGGQFF.

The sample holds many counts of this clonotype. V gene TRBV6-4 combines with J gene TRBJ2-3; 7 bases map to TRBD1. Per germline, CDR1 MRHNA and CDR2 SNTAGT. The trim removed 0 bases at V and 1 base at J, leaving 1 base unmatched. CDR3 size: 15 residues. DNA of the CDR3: TGTGCCAGCAGTGACTCGGGGACAGGCACAGATACGCAGTATTTT. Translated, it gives CASSDSGTGTDTQYF.

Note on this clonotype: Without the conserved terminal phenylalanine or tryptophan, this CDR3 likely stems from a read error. The CDR3 region has the DNA TGTGCCAGCAGCTCCGGAGTCTCCTATAATTCACCCCTCCACTCT. Its protein is CASSSGVSYNSPLHS. This sequence joins TRBV7-2 and TRBJ1-6; no clear D gene. Germline-derived CDR1 and CDR2 are SGHTA and FQGNSA. Between the trimmed V and J ends, which lost 4 bases and 0 bases, there was a span of 7 bases. This CDR3 contains 15 residues.

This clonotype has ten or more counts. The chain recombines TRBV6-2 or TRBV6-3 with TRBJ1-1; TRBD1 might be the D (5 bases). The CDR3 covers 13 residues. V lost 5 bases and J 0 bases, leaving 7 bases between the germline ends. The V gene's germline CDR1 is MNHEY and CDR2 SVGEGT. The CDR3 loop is CASSRTLNTEAFF. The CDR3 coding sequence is TGTGCCAGCAGTAGGACACTGAACACTGAAGCTTTCTTT.

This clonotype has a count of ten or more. The DNA for the CDR3 is TGTGCCAGCGCTGGATACTACGAGCAGTACTTC. It codes for CASAGYYEQYF. The chain employs TRBV6-5 and TRBJ2-7; D unresolved. The V and J ends lost 8 bases and 3 bases respectively, with 8 bases between them. Germline V gives CDR1 MNHEY, CDR2 SVGAGI. This CDR3 has 11 amino acids.

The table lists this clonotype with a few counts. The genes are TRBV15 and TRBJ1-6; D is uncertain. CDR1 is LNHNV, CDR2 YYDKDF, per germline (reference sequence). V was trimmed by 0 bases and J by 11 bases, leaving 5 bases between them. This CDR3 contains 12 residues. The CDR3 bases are TGTGCCACCAGCAGAGATGGGGCACCCCTCCACTTT. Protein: CATSRDGAPLHF.

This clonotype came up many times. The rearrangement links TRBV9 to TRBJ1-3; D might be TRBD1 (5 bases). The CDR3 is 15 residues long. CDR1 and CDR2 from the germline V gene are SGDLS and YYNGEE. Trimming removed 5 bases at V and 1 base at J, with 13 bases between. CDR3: CASRATGTSGNTIYF. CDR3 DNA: TGTGCCAGCAGGGCCACAGGAACATCTGGAAACACCATATATTTT.

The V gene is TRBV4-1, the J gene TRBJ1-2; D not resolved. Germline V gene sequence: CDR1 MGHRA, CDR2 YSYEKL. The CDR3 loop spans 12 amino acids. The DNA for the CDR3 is TGCAGCGGCATACCCGTAGACTATGGCTACACCTTC. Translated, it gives CSGIPVDYGYTF.

This CDR3 is CASSETSNQPQHF. In nucleotides, the CDR3 is TGTGCCAGCAGTGAAACCTCGAATCAGCCCCAGCATTTT. The genes are TRBV15 and TRBJ1-5; no clear D. Per the germline V gene, CDR1 is LNHNV and CDR2 is YYDKDF (reference sequence). CDR3 length: 13 amino acids. Between the trimmed V and J ends, which lost 10 bases and 4 bases, there was a span of 14 bases.

The CDR3 nucleotides read TGTGCCAGCAGGCTGAACAGCAGGGAGGGTGGCTACACCCTCCACTTT. It translates to CASRLNSREGGYTLHF. The chain carries TRBV7-2 and TRBJ1-6; D is possibly TRBD1 (5 bases). There are 16 residues in the CDR3. CDR1 and CDR2 (germline): SGHTA, FQGNSA. V dropped 6 bases and J dropped 14 bases, with 26 bases sitting between them.

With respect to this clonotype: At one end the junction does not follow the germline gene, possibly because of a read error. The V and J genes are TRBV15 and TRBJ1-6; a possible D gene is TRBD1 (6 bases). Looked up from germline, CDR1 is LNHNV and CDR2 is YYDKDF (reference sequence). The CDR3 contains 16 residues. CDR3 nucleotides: TGTGCCAGCAGGCGCGCCGCAACAGGGAACAATTACCCCCTCTACTTT. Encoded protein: CASRRAATGNNYPLYF.

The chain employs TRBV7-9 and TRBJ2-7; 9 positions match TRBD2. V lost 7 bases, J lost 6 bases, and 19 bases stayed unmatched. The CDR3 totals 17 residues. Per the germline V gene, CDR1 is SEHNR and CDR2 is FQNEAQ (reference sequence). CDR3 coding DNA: TGTGCCAGCAATCCATCTTTCACGCGGGGGGGGCCGGGCGAGCAGTACTTC. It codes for CASNPSFTRGGPGEQYF.

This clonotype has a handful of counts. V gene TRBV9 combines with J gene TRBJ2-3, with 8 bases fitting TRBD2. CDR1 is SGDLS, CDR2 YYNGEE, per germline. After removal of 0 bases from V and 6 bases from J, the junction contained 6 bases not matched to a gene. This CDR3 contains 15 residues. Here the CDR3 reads CASSVGVGGADTQYF. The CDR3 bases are TGTGCCAGCAGCGTAGGAGTCGGGGGGGCGGATACGCAGTATTTT.

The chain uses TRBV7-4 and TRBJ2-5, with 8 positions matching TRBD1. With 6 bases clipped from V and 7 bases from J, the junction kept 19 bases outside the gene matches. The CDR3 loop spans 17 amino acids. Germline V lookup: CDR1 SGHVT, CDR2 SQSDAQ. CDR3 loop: CASSSDRERVFGRTQYF. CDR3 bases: TGTGCCAGCAGTTCGGACAGGGAGCGGGTTTTTGGCAGGACCCAGTACTTC.

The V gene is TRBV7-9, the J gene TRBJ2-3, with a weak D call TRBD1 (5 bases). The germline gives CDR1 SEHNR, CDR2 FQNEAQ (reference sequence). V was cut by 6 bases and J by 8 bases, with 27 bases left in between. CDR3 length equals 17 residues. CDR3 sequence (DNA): TGTGCCAGCAGTCCCCCGGACACTACCTATGGCACCACTACGCAGTATTTT. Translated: CASSPPDTTYGTTTQYF.

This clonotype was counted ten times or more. This chain's CDR3 is CASSLVTVGEKLFF. In DNA form, the CDR3 reads TGTGCCAGCAGCTTAGTCACGGTAGGAGAAAAACTGTTTTTT. J is TRBJ1-4 and V is TRBV7-9; no clear D gene. This CDR3 contains 14 residues. V was clipped by 1 base and J by 8 bases, with 11 bases between them. CDR1 SEHNR and CDR2 FQNEAQ come from the germline V gene (reference sequence).

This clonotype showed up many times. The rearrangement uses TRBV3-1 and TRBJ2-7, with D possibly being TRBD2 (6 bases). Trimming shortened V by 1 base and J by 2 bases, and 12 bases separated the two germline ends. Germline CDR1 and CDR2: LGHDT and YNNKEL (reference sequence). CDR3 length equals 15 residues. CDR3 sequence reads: CASSQGSTGAYEQYF. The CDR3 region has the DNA TGTGCCAGCAGCCAAGGCTCGACGGGGGCCTACGAGCAGTACTTC.

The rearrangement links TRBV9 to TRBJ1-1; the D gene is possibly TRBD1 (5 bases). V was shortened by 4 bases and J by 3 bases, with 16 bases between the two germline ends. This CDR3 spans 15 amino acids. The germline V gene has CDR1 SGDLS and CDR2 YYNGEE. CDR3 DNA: TGTGCCAGCAGCTCCGGGACTAGCGTGGACACTGAAGCTTTCTTT. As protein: CASSSGTSVDTEAFF.